These T cell receptor beta chains were read from a single sample in a study of blood T cell repertoires in COVID-19. The repertoire was sequenced with immunoSEQ multiplex PCR; TCRdb's copy has only in-frame clones and lacks some. The repertoire holds about 270,000 clones, with more than 80% as singletons. What was sequenced was PBMCs or T cells enriched from blood (not recorded which). These receptors all come from a woman between 18 and 29 years old who had recovered from COVID-19. CDR3s include the opening cysteine and the closing phenylalanine or tryptophan. The D gene is left open where the match is weak. Only some rows state a clone size, as once, few, many or a class for expanded clones.

TGTGCCAGTAGCCTTGGACAGGGCAGGTTGTCCAACTATGGCTACACCTTC CASSLGQGRLSNYGYTF TRBJ1-2 17 . TRBD1 TRBV19
TGTGCCAGCAGCTTAGAGGGGCAGCCAAACTCCTACGAGCAGTACTTC CASSLEGQPNSYEQYF TRBJ2-7 16 . . TRBV7-6
TGTGCCAGCAGCTTAGGGGTGACAGGGAGTCAGCCCCAGCATTTT CASSLGVTGSQPQHF TRBJ1-5 15 . TRBD1 TRBV11-2
TGTGCCAGCAGCTTGTTCCTCGAGAATGAGCAGTTCTTC CASSLFLENEQFF TRBJ2-1 13 . . TRBV5-5
TGTGCCAGCAAATTGGACAGGGACTACTATGGCTACACCTTC CASKLDRDYYGYTF TRBJ1-2 14 . TRBD1 TRBV2
TGTGCCAGTAGTGCCGGGACAGACACGCATTGGGTATACAATGAGCAGTTCTTC CASSAGTDTHWVYNEQFF TRBJ2-1 18 . TRBD1 TRBV19
TGTGCCAGCAGTTTGCGGCGGGGATTTAGCACAGATACGCAGTATTTT CASSLRRGFSTDTQYF TRBJ2-3 16 few . TRBV6-2/TRBV6-3
TGTGCCACCTTTAAGCAAGACTACGAGCAGTACTTC CATFKQDYEQYF TRBJ2-7 12 . . TRBV28
TGTGCCAGCAGTCCCCTCCTGGACAGCTCCTACGAGCAGTACTTC CASSPLLDSSYEQYF TRBJ2-7 15 . . TRBV6-2/TRBV6-3
TGTGCCAGTAGGCGGTCCGGTCCTAAGGATGGCTACACCTTC CASRRSGPKDGYTF TRBJ1-2 14 . . TRBV19
TGCGCCAGCAGCTTGGACTACCGGGACAGGGGAGACGAGCAGTACTTC CASSLDYRDRGDEQYF TRBJ2-7 16 . TRBD1 TRBV5-1
TGCGCCAGCAGCCATCCCGGGACAGGTGGGGATGAGCAGTTCTTC CASSHPGTGGDEQFF TRBJ2-1 15 . TRBD1 TRBV4-1
TGTGCCAGCAGTTTATGGCTAGCGGGGGCGGTAGATACGCAGTATTTT CASSLWLAGAVDTQYF TRBJ2-3 16 . TRBD2 TRBV28
TGTGCCAGCAGTCACAGGGACGGGAACACTGAAGCTTTCTTT CASSHRDGNTEAFF TRBJ1-1 14 . . TRBV7-9
TGTGCCAGCAGGGTACTAGCGTCCCAAGAGACCCAGTACTTC CASRVLASQETQYF TRBJ2-5 14 . TRBD2 TRBV2
TGTGCCAGTAGCGCCGGGACAGGGATTGGAAACACCATATATTTT CASSAGTGIGNTIYF TRBJ1-3 15 . TRBD1 TRBV19
TGTGCCAGCACATCTGCGGGGGATACGCAGTATTTT CASTSAGDTQYF TRBJ2-3 12 . . TRBV6-5
TGTGCCAGCAGCCGGGACAGGGGAGACGAGCAGTACTTC CASSRDRGDEQYF TRBJ2-7 13 once TRBD1 TRBV5-6
TGCGCCAGCAGCAGACCGGACATCAACTACGAGCAGTACTTC CASSRPDINYEQYF TRBJ2-7 14 . . TRBV5-1
TGCGCCAGCTCCGGGGTCTTAGGCACAGATACGCAGTATTTT CASSGVLGTDTQYF TRBJ2-3 14 . . TRBV10-1
TGTGCCAGCAGCCCCCGGGCAGGGGTATCAACTGGAAACACCATATATTTT CASSPRAGVSTGNTIYF TRBJ1-3 17 . . TRBV5-4
TGCGCCAGCAGCCAAGGGGAAAGGACAAACACTGAAGCTTTCTTT CASSQGERTNTEAFF TRBJ1-1 15 . . TRBV4-1
TGTGCCAGTAGTCAAGCCGGGACAAACGAGCAGTACTTC CASSQAGTNEQYF TRBJ2-7 13 . . TRBV19
TGTGCCATAAAAGGAGGCAGGCTCTCAGATACGCAGTATTTT CAIKGGRLSDTQYF TRBJ2-3 14 . . TRBV6-5
TGTGCCAGCAGCCAAGATCTGCGCGGGGGGCCGGTGGATACGCAGTATTTT CASSQDLRGGPVDTQYF TRBJ2-3 17 . TRBD2 TRBV4-2
TGTGCCAGCGGGAGGGACATCCGTAACTATGGCTACACCTTC CASGRDIRNYGYTF TRBJ1-2 14 . . TRBV6-5
TGTGCCAGCAACCGGGACACGCTTTACACTGAAGCTTTCTTT CASNRDTLYTEAFF TRBJ1-1 14 . . TRBV6-5
TGTGCCAGCAGGATAGCGGGGACTAGCACAGATACGCAGTATTTT CASRIAGTSTDTQYF TRBJ2-3 15 . TRBD2 TRBV6-5
TGTGCCAGTTTGGGACAGGGCAAGAACACTGAAGCTTTCTTT CASLGQGKNTEAFF TRBJ1-1 14 . TRBD1 TRBV27
TGCAGCGTCGACAGGGGGGCGGGAACAGATACGCAGTATTTT CSVDRGAGTDTQYF TRBJ2-3 14 . TRBD1 TRBV29-1
TGTGCCAGTACCTCCGACCCCGGGACAGGGGTCAATGAGCAGTTCTTC CASTSDPGTGVNEQFF TRBJ2-1 16 . TRBD1 TRBV19
TGTGCCAGCAGTGACTCGAGAACGGGGGGGCCAGATACGCAGTATTTT CASSDSRTGGPDTQYF TRBJ2-3 16 many TRBD2 TRBV6-4
TGTGCCAGCAGTGGGCCCGGGGGGGCCCCCCACAATGAGCAGTTCTTC CASSGPGGAPHNEQFF TRBJ2-1 16 . TRBD2 TRBV6-1
TGTGCCACCAGCAGCGATAGCGACAGGGGGCGAGGGGAGCAGTTCTTC CATSSDSDRGRGEQFF TRBJ2-1 16 . TRBD1 TRBV15
TGTGCCAGCAGTTACAGACCCCGGGGTTCCAGCACTGAAGCTTTCTTT CASSYRPRGSSTEAFF TRBJ1-1 16 . . TRBV6-5
TGTGCCAGCAGCTCGTTAGGAGGTCCCTACGAGCAGTACTTC CASSSLGGPYEQYF TRBJ2-7 14 . . TRBV5-6
TGTGCCAGTAGTAGGGCGGCGGGTAGGCAGTACTTC CASSRAAGRQYF TRBJ2-7 12 . . TRBV19
TGTGCCACCAGCGATAGCGGGGGGGCCCAAGATACGCAGTATTTT CATSDSGGAQDTQYF TRBJ2-3 15 . TRBD2 TRBV15
TGTGCCAGCAGCCACTTTCTAGCGGGGGGGCAAGATACGCAGTATTTT CASSHFLAGGQDTQYF TRBJ2-3 16 once TRBD2 TRBV3-1/TRBV3-2
TGCGCCAGCAGGGACATCTTATTCACCGGGGAGCTGTTTTTT CASRDILFTGELFF TRBJ2-2 14 . . TRBV4-1
TGTGCCAGCAGCTTTACTGCGTGGACATCTAACAATGAGCAGTTCTTC CASSFTAWTSNNEQFF TRBJ2-1 16 few . TRBV7-8
TGTGCCAGCAGTTCCGACAGAGTGAACACTGAAGCTTTCTTT CASSSDRVNTEAFF TRBJ1-1 14 . . TRBV27
TGCGCCAGCAGCTTGGAAGTGGAGGATGGCTACACCTTC CASSLEVEDGYTF TRBJ1-2 13 once . TRBV5-1
TGCGCCAGCAGCTGGGGACTAGCGGGGGGGAGCTACGAGCAGTACTTC CASSWGLAGGSYEQYF TRBJ2-7 16 many TRBD2 TRBV5-1
TGTGCCAGTACGCGGGGAAACATTCAGTACTTC CASTRGNIQYF TRBJ2-4 11 . . TRBV19
TGTGCCACCAGCGAAGGACAGTCCTATGGCTACACCTTC CATSEGQSYGYTF TRBJ1-2 13 . . TRBV24-1
TGTGCCACCAGCAGAGATAGTGATAACTATGGCTACACCTTC CATSRDSDNYGYTF TRBJ1-2 14 . . TRBV15
TGTGCCAGCAATAGCGGCGAACTTAATTCACCCCTCCACTTT CASNSGELNSPLHF TRBJ1-6 14 . . TRBV28
TGTGCCAGCAGCTTAGATCCCTCGGCACTAGTTTTTTCCAATGAGCAGTTCTTC CASSLDPSALVFSNEQFF TRBJ2-1 18 . . TRBV7-8
TGTGCCATCAGTGAGTCGAGAGGGTTCGATCAGCCCCAGCATTTT CAISESRGFDQPQHF TRBJ1-5 15 . . TRBV10-3
TGTGCCAGCAGCTTATTGGGGAAGGGGGAGCTCACAGATACGCAGTATTTT CASSLLGKGELTDTQYF TRBJ2-3 17 . . TRBV7-9
TGCGCCAGCATAGCAGGGACAGCTAACACAGATACGCAGTATTTT CASIAGTANTDTQYF TRBJ2-3 15 . TRBD1 TRBV5-1
TGTGCCAGCTCACCCCTGGGTCCAGGAAAGGGAGCTAATGAAAAACTGTTTTTT CASSPLGPGKGANEKLFF TRBJ1-4 18 . . TRBV18
TGTGCCACCAGCAGAGATCGGGGGTCGCCGGGAGAGACCCAGTACTTC CATSRDRGSPGETQYF TRBJ2-5 16 . . TRBV15
TGTGCCAGCAGCATACGACTGGGAGCAGATACGCAGTATTTT CASSIRLGADTQYF TRBJ2-3 14 . . TRBV11-2
TGTGCCAGCAGCGTAGAACCGGCCTACGAGCAGTACTTC CASSVEPAYEQYF TRBJ2-7 13 . . TRBV9
TGTGCCAGCAGCGGACAGGGAAGTGAAAAACTGTTTTTT CASSGQGSEKLFF TRBJ1-4 13 . TRBD1 TRBV2
TGTGCCAGCAGCCAAGAACTCGGACAGGGACTCCAAGAGACCCAGTACTTC CASSQELGQGLQETQYF TRBJ2-5 17 . TRBD1 TRBV3-1/TRBV3-2
TGTGCCAGCAGCAGGATGGACAGGATGAACACTGAAGCTTTCTTT CASSRMDRMNTEAFF TRBJ1-1 15 . TRBD1 TRBV5-6
TGTGCCAGCAGTATACCACCGGGACGGGGGACAGATACGCAGTATTTT CASSIPPGRGTDTQYF TRBJ2-3 16 . . TRBV27